This T cell receptor (beta chain) comes out of a study of shared clonotypes between healthy human individuals. CD8 cells regarded as naive lacked CD45RO, were positively chosen for CCR7, and omitted terminally differentiated effector memory CD45RA+ cells. Study conclusions and caveats: Sampling used blood alone; tissue repertoires probably differ. Naive CD4 clonotype sharing across several donors was around 5%. As a rule, naive subsets had a larger estimated richness than memory subsets.

Of note for this clone: Antigen specificity is unknown.

An even split of each subset's genomic DNA across several immunoSEQ plates was performed. Sequencing was performed with immunoSEQ multiplex PCR; in TCRdb, only in-frame clones are kept and a portion is missing. The table includes hundreds of thousands of clones, about 96% detected once. This CDR3 is 14 amino acids long. J was trimmed by 9 bases and V by 4 bases; bases with no gene match: 7. In germline, CDR1 is MGHRA, CDR2 YSYEKL. This receptor was obtained from a woman younger than 45 in good health. Sequenced: naive CD8+ T cells sorted from blood. This chain uses TRBV4-1 with TRBJ2-1, with 9 bases lining up with TRBD1. The CDR3 reads CASSPGQGYVEQFF. The CDR3 DNA reads TGCGCCAGCAGCCCGGGACAGGGTTACGTTGAGCAGTTCTTC.